The rows below give T cell receptor beta chains drawn from one sample of a study of CD8 T cells in ankylosing spondylitis. Via MiXCR, TCRdb re-called the 5' RACE reads, giving one row per CDR3 protein. The repertoire holds around 490,000 distinct CDR3 sequences, with 5.3% as singletons. Input material: blood, either unsorted or a sorted T cell fraction (not recorded which). These receptors were obtained from a male donor with ankylosing spondylitis. Both conserved end residues are part of each CDR3. The D gene is left open where the match is weak. Expanded clones are given a class, and other clones once, few, many or no size at all.

v_gene	d_gene	abundance	j_gene	CDR3aa	CDR3nt
TRBV6-2/TRBV6-3	-	many	TRBJ2-7	CASSSARNEQYF	TGTGCCAGCAGCTCGGCCCGCAACGAGCAGTACTTC
TRBV7-2	-	many	TRBJ2-7	CASSITGEQYF	TGTGCCAGCAGCATAACTGGCGAGCAGTACTTC
TRBV6-5	-	-	TRBJ2-7	CASSYSRVSYEQYF	TGTGCCAGCAGTTACTCGAGGGTGTCCTACGAGCAGTACTTC
TRBV6-5	-	many	TRBJ1-1	CASSYSWSTDTEAFF	TGTGCCAGCAGTTACTCGTGGTCGACAGACACTGAAGCTTTCTTT
TRBV5-1	-	many	TRBJ2-7	CASSSRAYSSYEQYF	TGCGCCAGCAGCTCGAGGGCATACAGCTCCTACGAGCAGTACTTC
TRBV15	-	many	TRBJ2-5	CATSRGPGETQYF	TGTGCCACCAGCAGAGGCCCGGGGGAGACCCAGTACTTC
TRBV10-2	TRBD1	many	TRBJ2-3	CASSDWTGGIDTQYF	TGCGCCAGCAGTGATTGGACAGGGGGGATAGATACGCAGTATTTT
TRBV7-2	-	many	TRBJ1-1	CASSRPTEAFF	TGTGCCAGCAGCCGTCCTACTGAAGCTTTCTTT
TRBV20-1	-	many	TRBJ1-6	CSAPGSTNSPLHF	TGCAGTGCCCCGGGATCTACGAATTCACCCCTCCACTTT
TRBV11-2	-	-	TRBJ1-5	CASSLAGLNQPQHF	TGTGCCAGCAGCCTCGCAGGGCTCAATCAGCCCCAGCATTTT
TRBV24-1	TRBD1	many	TRBJ2-7	CATSDPGDRLEQYF	TGTGCCACCAGTGACCCCGGGGACAGGCTCGAGCAGTACTTC
TRBV6-5	-	-	TRBJ2-2	CASSSHDGGAGELFF	TGTGCCAGCAGTTCCCATGACGGGGGTGCCGGGGAGCTGTTTTTT
TRBV6-5	-	-	TRBJ1-5	CASSGLGQGLNSNQPQHF	TGTGCCAGCAGTGGGCTCGGACAAGGGTTAAATAGCAATCAGCCCCAGCATTTT
TRBV12-3/TRBV12-4	-	many	TRBJ1-1	CASSINLNTEAFF	TGTGCCAGCAGTATCAACCTAAACACTGAAGCTTTCTTT
TRBV10-3	-	many	TRBJ2-1	CAISAGTQYNEQFF	TGTGCCATCAGTGCCGGGACTCAGTACAATGAGCAGTTCTTC
TRBV6-1	TRBD1	many	TRBJ2-7	CASSPSRDRDFYEQYF	TGTGCCAGCAGCCCCAGCCGGGACAGGGATTTCTACGAGCAGTACTTC